Below are 5 T cell receptor beta chains sequenced from a single sample in a study of T-cell memory formation after mild COVID-19. Using its own MiXCR run on the 5' RACE reads, TCRdb lists one record per CDR3 protein. The table lists over 500,000 distinct CDR3 sequences, 15% to 20% of them singletons, with around 7.8% in the top ten. Material: PBMCs or a T cell subset sorted from them (not recorded which). All receptors derive from an adult woman who had mild COVID-19 (a few samples of this study predate the infection). Cell type and time point are not known.

There are a few counts of this clonotype. The chain is built from TRBV5-1 and TRBJ2-5, with D possibly matching TRBD1 (5 bases). The germline V gene has CDR1 SGHRS and CDR2 YFSETQ. The CDR3 has 11 residues. V was cut by 5 bases and J by 7 bases, with 9 bases left in between. CDR3 in amino acids: CASRTEGTQYF. CDR3 sequence (DNA): TGCGCCAGCAGGACAGAAGGGACCCAGTACTTC.

The chain is built from TRBV13 and TRBJ2-1; 7 bases are shared with TRBD2. Germline trimming cut 5 bases from V and 9 bases from J; bases unmatched to any gene: 13. CDR1 and CDR2 (germline): PRHDT, FYEKMQ (reference sequence). CDR3 size: 15 residues. CDR3 loop: CASSQGLVGFVEQFF. In nucleotides, the CDR3 is TGTGCCAGCAGCCAAGGACTAGTTGGGTTCGTTGAGCAGTTCTTC. The variable domain in full, completed from reference TRBV13 and TRBJ2-1, reads AAGVIQSPRHLIKEKRETATLKCYPIPRHDTVYWYQQGPGQDPQFLISFYEKMQSDKGSIPDRFSAQQFSDYHSELNMSSLELGDSALYFCASSQGLVGFVEQFFGPGTRLTVL.

V gene TRBV6-5 combines with J gene TRBJ1-2; weak D call: TRBD1 (5 bases). Trimming pared 8 bases from V and 4 bases from J, leaving 8 bases between. CDR1 is MNHEY, CDR2 SVGAGI, per germline. This CDR3 is 11 amino acids long. In nucleotides, the CDR3 is TGTGCCAGCTGGGGGGGCTATGGCTACACCTTC. This sequence encodes CASWGGYGYTF.

This chain uses TRBV14 with TRBJ2-2; D remains ambiguous. Germline-derived CDR1 and CDR2 are SGHDN and FVKESK. This CDR3 is 14 amino acids long. The germline V and J ends were trimmed by 5 bases and 0 bases, with 7 bases remaining between them. CDR3 region: CASSYISNTGELFF. Written as DNA, the CDR3 is TGTGCCAGCAGCTATATATCGAACACCGGGGAGCTGTTTTTT.

V usage is TRBV7-8 and J usage is TRBJ2-3; 10 nucleotides align to TRBD2. This CDR3 is built from 19 residues. Trimming at V came to 1 base and at J to 0 bases, leaving 10 bases not matched to a gene. From germline, CDR1 is SGHVS and CDR2 FQNEAQ. CDR3 bases: TGTGCCAGCAGCTTAGAGGTTTCCGGACTAGCGGCTAGCACAGATACGCAGTATTTT. Protein sequence: CASSLEVSGLAASTDTQYF.